This T cell receptor beta chain comes out of a study of radiation and T cells in renal cell carcinoma. Notes on the study in general: Irradiated tumors had higher TCR clonality than control tumors.

Regarding this clone: Its antigen is as yet unknown.

Sequencing was performed with immunoSEQ multiplex PCR; in TCRdb, only in-frame clones are kept and a portion is missing. The sample holds around 16,000 clones, about 56% seen once. V trimming: 1 base; J trimming: 6 bases; junction bases outside the gene matches: 9. The germline CDR1 and CDR2 sequences are MGHRA and YSYEKL. The CDR3 has 15 amino acids. The treatment is: treatment-naive control, cytoreductive nephrectomy. Clear cell pathology was present in this patient's renal cell carcinoma. J is TRBJ2-7 and V is TRBV4-1; 7 bases fit TRBD1. The sequence was obtained from a man aged 45-65 years with renal cell carcinoma. Source: tumor tissue, taken from a patient whose treatment was nephrectomy without radiotherapy. DNA of the CDR3: TGCGCCAGCAGCCAAGCCGGGACAGTTAACTCCGAGCAGTACTTC. Its protein is CASSQAGTVNSEQYF.